Only a few counts were recorded for the clone carrying this TCR beta chain. The antigen is unknown. The CDR3 has 13 amino acids. The V gene's germline CDR1 is SNHLY and CDR2 FYNNEI. V dropped 6 bases and J dropped 0 bases, with 9 bases sitting between them. The data were obtained in a study of early T cells in non-severe SARS-CoV-2 infection. Study-level points and caveats: In VDJdb matching, anti-spike CD8 responses were favored while private and CD4 specificities went missing.

Individual cDNA molecules received unique molecular identifiers during library preparation. TCRdb passed the 5' RACE reads through MiXCR, listing each CDR3 protein once. This table holds roughly 70,000 distinct CDR3 sequences, approximately 13% found once. Material: whole blood. The source of this sequence is an adult who was a healthcare worker with PCR-confirmed SARS-CoV-2 infection or an uninfected control (not recorded which). The chain recombines TRBV2 with TRBJ2-7; possible D gene TRBD1, 6 bases. The CDR3 coding sequence is TGTGCCAGCAGGGCGGACAGCTCCTACGAGCAGTACTTC. Residues: CASRADSSYEQYF.